The entry below gives a single TCR beta chain sequence along with its context. The antigen is undetermined. Indicated treatment: roughly ten-day PBMC culture with coronavirus spike peptide pools or control peptides (ViraFEST assay). Fresh replacement IL-2 medium substituted for half the medium on days 3 and 7. These data come from a study of vaccination and CD4 T cells after COVID-19. Study-wide background: In the convalescent cohort, there were six males and four females, two of them Hispanic. Participants, all vaccine recipients, received two doses of either BNT162b2 or mRNA-1273.

Cultured CD4+ T-cell DNA underwent Oncomine TCR Beta short-read sequencing. MiXCR, run by TCRdb on the PCR reads, gives a single entry per CDR3 protein. The sample yields just over 3,000 distinct CDR3 sequences, 70% to 85% seen once. Germline-derived CDR1 and CDR2 are MNHNS and SASEGT. Between the trimmed V and J ends, which lost 7 bases and 7 bases, there was a span of 13 bases. There are 12 residues in the CDR3. This TCR came from a human donor who had recovered from COVID-19. Source material: CD4+ T cells from blood, cultured in vitro. The chain employs TRBV6-1 and TRBJ1-2; D call uncertain. The CDR3 sequence: CASIATSGGYTF. DNA of the CDR3: TGTGCCAGCATCGCGACATCGGGTGGCTACACCTTC.